This is a list of T cell receptor beta chains from one sample in a study of CD8 T cells in ankylosing spondylitis. TCRdb passed the 5' RACE reads through MiXCR, listing each CDR3 protein once. The sample carries about 240,000 distinct CDR3 sequences, around a tenth recorded once. Sequencing was performed on blood, either unsorted or a sorted T cell fraction (not recorded which). Every receptor here comes from a male donor with ankylosing spondylitis or in good health (not recorded which). CDR3s include the opening cysteine and the closing phenylalanine or tryptophan. D genes are given only for firm matches. A clone size is listed for some rows: how often the clone was seen (once, few, many), or a class if it is expanded.

size: few
D: .
V: TRBV5-1
J: TRBJ2-5
DNA: TGCGCCAGCAGCTTGGTTCAGGCCAAGAGACTGCCCCAGTACTTC
CDR3: CASSLVQAKRLPQYF

size: .
D: .
V: TRBV28
J: TRBJ2-2
DNA: TGTGCCAGCTTTTCAAACACCGGGGAGCTGTTTTTT
CDR3: CASFSNTGELFF

size: few
D: .
V: TRBV5-1
J: TRBJ2-7
DNA: TGCGCCAGCAGCTATGAGGCCCTCTTCGAGGAGCAGTACTTC
CDR3: CASSYEALFEEQYF

size: many
D: .
V: TRBV6-1
J: TRBJ2-1
DNA: TGTGCCAGCACCCGGGGGGCCGACGTTTACAATGAGCAGTTCTTC
CDR3: CASTRGADVYNEQFF

size: few
D: .
V: TRBV11-1
J: TRBJ2-5
DNA: TGTGCCAGCACCGAAGAAGAGACCCAGTACTTC
CDR3: CASTEEETQYF

size: many
D: .
V: TRBV27
J: TRBJ1-2
DNA: TGTGCCAGCAGAACGGACGGACCCTCAGGAGGCTACACCTTC
CDR3: CASRTDGPSGGYTF

size: .
D: .
V: TRBV7-2
J: TRBJ2-3
DNA: TGTGCCGGCATCCCCCTTGGCTGGGCAGATACGCAGTATTTT
CDR3: CAGIPLGWADTQYF

size: few
D: TRBD1
V: TRBV6-1
J: TRBJ2-5
DNA: TGTGCCAGCAGTAGCGGGACAGGGAACGTAGAGACCCAGTACTTC
CDR3: CASSSGTGNVETQYF

size: many
D: .
V: TRBV4-2
J: TRBJ2-7
DNA: TGTGCCAGCAGCCAAGATCTGTCTGGGGCCTACGAGCAGTACTTC
CDR3: CASSQDLSGAYEQYF

size: .
D: TRBD1
V: TRBV5-1
J: TRBJ1-3
DNA: TGCGCCAGCAGCCAACAGGGGGCCGGAAACACCATATATTTT
CDR3: CASSQQGAGNTIYF

size: many
D: .
V: TRBV12-3/TRBV12-4
J: TRBJ2-7
DNA: TGTGCCAGCAGTCCCACAGTACTAGGCTACGAGCAGTACTTC
CDR3: CASSPTVLGYEQYF

size: .
D: TRBD2
V: TRBV28
J: TRBJ2-3
DNA: TGTGCCAGCAGCCCACTAGCGGGAGACACAGATACGCAGTATTTT
CDR3: CASSPLAGDTDTQYF

size: few
D: .
V: TRBV2
J: TRBJ2-7
DNA: TGTGCCAGCAGGGGGGGACTTTTCGGCGAGCAGTACTTC
CDR3: CASRGGLFGEQYF

size: many
D: TRBD2
V: TRBV20-1
J: TRBJ2-1
DNA: TGCAGTGCTAAGTTCGGGAGGTCCTACAATGAGCAGTTCTTC
CDR3: CSAKFGRSYNEQFF

size: many
D: TRBD2
V: TRBV5-1
J: TRBJ2-3
DNA: TGCGCCAGCAGTTCTGGACTAGCGGGGAGCACAGATACGCAGTATTTT
CDR3: CASSSGLAGSTDTQYF

size: few
D: .
V: TRBV6-1
J: TRBJ2-2
DNA: TGTGCCGGAAGTGGATGGATTTTGGGCGGGGAGCTGTTTTTT
CDR3: CAGSGWILGGELFF

size: many
D: .
V: TRBV29-1
J: TRBJ1-1
DNA: TGCAGCGTTGGGCAGACGAACACTGAAGCTTTCTTT
CDR3: CSVGQTNTEAFF

size: many
D: TRBD2
V: TRBV5-1
J: TRBJ2-3
DNA: TGCGCCAGCAGCTTGGGACTAGCGGGAACGCAGTATTTT
CDR3: CASSLGLAGTQYF

size: many
D: .
V: TRBV28
J: TRBJ1-5
DNA: TGTGCCACCTGCACGCGGGGGAAGCCCCAGCATTTT
CDR3: CATCTRGKPQHF

size: many
D: TRBD1
V: TRBV6-1
J: TRBJ2-3
DNA: TGTGCCAGCAGAAACAGGGGTCGAGATACGCAGTATTTT
CDR3: CASRNRGRDTQYF

size: many
D: TRBD1
V: TRBV5-1
J: TRBJ1-2
DNA: TGCGCCAGCAGCTTTTTACCCGGGACAGATAATGGCTACACCTTC
CDR3: CASSFLPGTDNGYTF

size: few
D: TRBD2
V: TRBV5-1
J: TRBJ2-7
DNA: TGCGCCAGCAGCTTGAATAGCGGGTGGTCGTACGAGCAGTACTTC
CDR3: CASSLNSGWSYEQYF

size: .
D: TRBD2
V: TRBV20-1
J: TRBJ2-5
DNA: TGCAGTGTTAATAGCGGGGGGCCCAGTGAAGAGACCCAGTACTTC
CDR3: CSVNSGGPSEETQYF

size: many
D: TRBD2
V: TRBV19
J: TRBJ2-5
DNA: TGTGCCAGTAGTATCGGACTAGCGGGAGGGCAAGAGACCCAGTACTTC
CDR3: CASSIGLAGGQETQYF

size: .
D: .
V: TRBV4-2
J: TRBJ1-4
DNA: TGTGCCAGCAGCCAAACATTGGGGAATGAAAAACTGTTTTTT
CDR3: CASSQTLGNEKLFF

size: many
D: TRBD1
V: TRBV29-1
J: TRBJ2-3
DNA: TGCAGCGTTCACGATCCGGGACAGCTCATTACGCAGTATTTT
CDR3: CSVHDPGQLITQYF

size: many
D: .
V: TRBV7-6
J: TRBJ2-7
DNA: TGTGCCAGCAGCTTTGGAGCGGGTGGCTCCTACGAGCAGTACTTC
CDR3: CASSFGAGGSYEQYF

size: many
D: TRBD2
V: TRBV7-8
J: TRBJ2-7
DNA: TGTGCCAGCAGCTCTGGCGGGAGGGCCTTAGAGCAGTACTTC
CDR3: CASSSGGRALEQYF

size: .
D: .
V: TRBV7-9
J: TRBJ2-3
DNA: TGTGCCAGCAGCCACTCACAGGACCCAGATACGCAGTATTTT
CDR3: CASSHSQDPDTQYF

size: many
D: .
V: TRBV7-2
J: TRBJ2-7
DNA: TGTGCCAGCAGCTTAGACGGGGGACGGGACTACGAGCAGTACTTC
CDR3: CASSLDGGRDYEQYF

size: few
D: .
V: TRBV5-6
J: TRBJ2-1
DNA: TGTGCCAGCAGCTCCGCGGGGGCAACCTACAATGAGCAGTTCTTC
CDR3: CASSSAGATYNEQFF

size: many
D: .
V: TRBV9
J: TRBJ1-2
DNA: TGTGCCAGCAGCGGTAGCGGCTATGGCTACACCTTC
CDR3: CASSGSGYGYTF

size: many
D: .
V: TRBV5-1
J: TRBJ2-3
DNA: TGCGCCAGCAGCTTTAACGGGGCTAGCACAGATACGCAGTATTTT
CDR3: CASSFNGASTDTQYF

size: many
D: .
V: TRBV7-8
J: TRBJ1-5
DNA: TGTGCCAGCAGCCTCGCGGGTGGAAACAATCAGCCCCAGCATTTT
CDR3: CASSLAGGNNQPQHF

size: many
D: TRBD1
V: TRBV12-3/TRBV12-4
J: TRBJ1-1
DNA: TGTGCCAGCAGTTGGACAGGGGGCACTGAAGCTTTCTTT
CDR3: CASSWTGGTEAFF

size: few
D: .
V: TRBV12-3/TRBV12-4
J: TRBJ2-1
DNA: TGTGCCAGCAGTTGGCAGGGTCCCTACAATGAGCAGTTCTTC
CDR3: CASSWQGPYNEQFF

size: .
D: .
V: TRBV11-2
J: TRBJ2-5
DNA: TGTGCCAGCAGCTTAAGCGTTAGTTTGAGGCAAGAGACCCAGTACTTC
CDR3: CASSLSVSLRQETQYF

size: few
D: .
V: TRBV14
J: TRBJ2-1
DNA: TGTGCCAGCAGCCATGTAGCGGCCCCGGACCAGTTCTTC
CDR3: CASSHVAAPDQFF

size: many
D: .
V: TRBV12-3/TRBV12-4
J: TRBJ2-3
DNA: TGTGCCGACCAATCCCCCGATACGCAGTATTTT
CDR3: CADQSPDTQYF

size: many
D: .
V: TRBV10-3
J: TRBJ2-2
DNA: TGTGCCACCCGGTCCCGGAACACCGGGGAGCTGTTTTTT
CDR3: CATRSRNTGELFF

size: .
D: TRBD2
V: TRBV7-9
J: TRBJ2-1
DNA: TGTGCCAGCAGCTTAGTAGCGGGAGTACCTGATGAGCAGTTCTTC
CDR3: CASSLVAGVPDEQFF

size: many
D: TRBD1
V: TRBV6-2/TRBV6-3
J: TRBJ1-5
DNA: TGTGCCAGCAGTTACCAACGTGGACAGGGAGGAAATCAGCCCCAGCATTTT
CDR3: CASSYQRGQGGNQPQHF

size: .
D: .
V: TRBV7-2
J: TRBJ2-1
DNA: TGTGCCAGCAGCTCATCGGTCATTAATGAGCAGTTCTTC
CDR3: CASSSSVINEQFF